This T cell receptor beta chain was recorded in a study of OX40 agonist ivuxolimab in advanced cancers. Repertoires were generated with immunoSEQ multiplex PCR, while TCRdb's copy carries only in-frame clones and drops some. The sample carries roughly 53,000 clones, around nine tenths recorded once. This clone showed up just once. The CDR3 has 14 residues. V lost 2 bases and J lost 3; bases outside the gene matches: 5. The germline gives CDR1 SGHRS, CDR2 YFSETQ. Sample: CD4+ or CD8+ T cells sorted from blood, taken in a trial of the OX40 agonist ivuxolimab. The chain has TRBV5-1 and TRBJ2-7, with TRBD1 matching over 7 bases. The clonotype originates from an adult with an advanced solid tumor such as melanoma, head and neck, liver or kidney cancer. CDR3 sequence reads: CASSLRGGDYEQYF. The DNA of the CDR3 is TGCGCCAGCAGCTTACGAGGGGGCGACTACGAGCAGTACTTC.